The 4 T cell receptor beta chains reported below all come from one sample, sequenced in a study of spatial heterogeneity in lung cancer. Study-level results: Higher tumor mutation counts went along with higher counts of expanded intratumoral alpha and beta TCRs.

TCRdb recomputed calls from the 5' RACE reads with MiXCR, one row per CDR3 protein. The data hold about 3,500 distinct CDR3 sequences, with more than 12% observed a single time. Their specific antigens are unknown. Time point: sample taken at primary tumor resection. Sequenced here: lung tumor tissue, sampled at surgery. These receptors originate from a female donor with early-stage non-small cell lung cancer.

This clonotype is labeled medium-sized. This beta chain is an off-target read within a library intended for alpha chains, so its frequency means little. V is TRBV29-1 and J is TRBJ1-4; D not certain. This CDR3 is built from 12 residues. V was shortened by 2 bases and J by 11 bases, with 12 bases between the two germline ends. The germline gives CDR1 SQVTM, CDR2 ANQGSEA. In DNA form, the CDR3 reads TGCAGCGTTGAAATGGACGGCGGGAAACTGTTTTTT. It is translated as CSVEMDGGKLFF.

This clonotype was found a few times. A library made for alpha chains picked up this beta chain off target, so its size means little. The V call is TRBV12-3 or TRBV12-4, the J call TRBJ2-7; TRBD1 or TRBD2 may be the D gene (5 bases each). V was cut by 4 bases and J by 5 bases, with 12 bases left in between. This CDR3 has 13 residues. DNA of the CDR3: TGTGCCAGCAGTTCATCCCAGGGACACGAGCAGTACTTC. This codes for CASSSSQGHEQYF.

A note on this clonotype: The library was prepared for alpha chains; this beta chain is a stray read, so its frequency means little. The chain employs TRBV29-1 and TRBJ1-1; D remains ambiguous. The CDR3 has 10 amino acids. Germline V gene sequence: CDR1 SQVTM, CDR2 ANQGSEA. Trimming left V 7 bases short and J 5 bases short, with 8 bases between. The chain's CDR3 is CSAQVTEAFF. The CDR3 DNA reads TGCAGCGCCCAAGTGACTGAAGCTTTCTTT.

This clonotype was seen many times. This beta chain is an off-target read within a library intended for alpha chains, so its frequency means little. J is TRBJ2-5 and V is TRBV7-8; D is uncertain. This CDR3 has 13 amino acids. Germline values: CDR1 SGHVS, CDR2 FQNEAQ. V was pared by 1 base and J by 3 bases, with 6 bases between. The DNA for the CDR3 is TGTGCCAGCAGCTTAGATAGGGAAGAGACCCAGTACTTC. The encoded protein is CASSLDREETQYF.